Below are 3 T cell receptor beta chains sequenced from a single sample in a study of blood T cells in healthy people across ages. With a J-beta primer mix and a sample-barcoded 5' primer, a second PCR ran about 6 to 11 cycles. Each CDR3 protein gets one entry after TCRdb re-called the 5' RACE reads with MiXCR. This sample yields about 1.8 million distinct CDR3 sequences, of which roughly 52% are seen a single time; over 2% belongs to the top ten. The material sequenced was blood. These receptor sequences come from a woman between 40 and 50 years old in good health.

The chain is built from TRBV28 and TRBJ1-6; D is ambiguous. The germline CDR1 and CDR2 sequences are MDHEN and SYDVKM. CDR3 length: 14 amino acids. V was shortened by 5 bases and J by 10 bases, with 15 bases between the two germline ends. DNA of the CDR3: TGTGCCAGCAGTCCTCGAGAGGTGCGGTCACCCCTCCACTTT. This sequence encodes CASSPREVRSPLHF.

CDR3 sequence: CASSLGLAQTADTQYF. CDR3 DNA: TGTGCCAGCAGCCTCGGACTAGCTCAGACGGCAGATACGCAGTATTTT. The chain combines TRBV9 with TRBJ2-3; TRBD2 agrees at 8 bases. The germline V gene has CDR1 SGDLS and CDR2 YYNGEE. Trimming cost V 4 bases and J 4 bases; bases outside gene matches: 11. The CDR3 spans 16 residues. Supplemented by reference TRBV9 and TRBJ2-3, the full variable domain reads DSGVTQTPKHLITATGQRVTLRCSPRSGDLSVYWYQQSLDQGLQFLIQYYNGEERAKGNILERFSAQQFPDLHSELNLSSLELGDSALYFCASSLGLAQTADTQYFGPGTRLTVL.

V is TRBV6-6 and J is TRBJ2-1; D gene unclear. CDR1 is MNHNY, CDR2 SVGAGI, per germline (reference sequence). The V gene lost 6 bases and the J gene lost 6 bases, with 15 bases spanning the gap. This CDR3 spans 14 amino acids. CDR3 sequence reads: CASRPPFGTNEQFF. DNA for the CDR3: TGTGCCAGCAGGCCACCGTTTGGTACCAATGAGCAGTTCTTC.